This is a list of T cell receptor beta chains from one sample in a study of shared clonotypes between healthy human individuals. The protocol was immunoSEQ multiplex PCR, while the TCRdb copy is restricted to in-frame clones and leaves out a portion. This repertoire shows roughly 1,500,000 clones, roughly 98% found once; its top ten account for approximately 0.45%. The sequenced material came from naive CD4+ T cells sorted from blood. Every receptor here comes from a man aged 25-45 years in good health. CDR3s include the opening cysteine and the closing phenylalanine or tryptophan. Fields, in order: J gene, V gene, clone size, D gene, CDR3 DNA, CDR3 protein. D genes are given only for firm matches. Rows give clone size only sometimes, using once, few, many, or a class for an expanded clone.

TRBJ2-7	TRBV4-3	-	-	TGCGCCAGCAGCCAAGACTACAGGGATATCTCCTACGAGCAGTACTTC	CASSQDYRDISYEQYF
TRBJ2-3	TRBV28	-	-	TGTGCCAGCAGTTTTCGGGTATCGGGCACAGATACGCAGTATTTT	CASSFRVSGTDTQYF
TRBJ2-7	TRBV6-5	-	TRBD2	TGTGCCAGCAGCCCTCGGGGGGACTCCTACGAGCAGTACTTC	CASSPRGDSYEQYF
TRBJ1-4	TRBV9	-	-	TGTGCCAGCAGCGTAGGGGATTGGGGTTCTGAAAATGAAAAACTGTTTTTT	CASSVGDWGSENEKLFF
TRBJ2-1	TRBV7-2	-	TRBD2	TGTGCCAGCACCGGGACTAGTGCGGGAAATGAGCAGTTCTTC	CASTGTSAGNEQFF
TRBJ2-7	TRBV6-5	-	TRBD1	TGTGCCAGCAGTTACACACGGGACAGTACCTACGAGCAGTACTTC	CASSYTRDSTYEQYF
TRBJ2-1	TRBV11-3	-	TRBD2	TGTGCCAGCAGCTTAGTAGGACTAGGCCAATACAATGAGCAGTTCTTC	CASSLVGLGQYNEQFF
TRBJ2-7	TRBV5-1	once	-	TGCGCCAGCAGCTTGGCCCTAGCAAGCCCCTACGAGCAGTACTTC	CASSLALASPYEQYF
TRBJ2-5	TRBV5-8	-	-	TGTGCCAGCAGCTTGGTGGACTTCGTGGAGACCCAGTACTTC	CASSLVDFVETQYF
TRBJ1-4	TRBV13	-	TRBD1	TGTGCCAGCAGCATGTACAGGGGACCTAATGAAAAACTGTTTTTT	CASSMYRGPNEKLFF
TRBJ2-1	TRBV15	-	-	TGTGCCACCAGCAGGGATAAGTATAACGGTCTGTGGCAGTTCTTC	CATSRDKYNGLWQFF
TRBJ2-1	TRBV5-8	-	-	TGTGCCAGCAGCTTGTCAGGGGAACTCAATGAGCAGTTCTTC	CASSLSGELNEQFF
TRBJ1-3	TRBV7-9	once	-	TGTGCCAGCAGCGTCTCAAATGGGGGAAACACCATATATTTT	CASSVSNGGNTIYF
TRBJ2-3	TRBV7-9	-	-	TGTGCCAGCAGCTTAGCTATAGCGGATACGCAGTATTTT	CASSLAIADTQYF
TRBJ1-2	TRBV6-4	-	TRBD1	TGTGCCAGCAGTGTGTCGCCAGGGGGCAAACAGAATCTGTATGGCTACACCTTC	CASSVSPGGKQNLYGYTF
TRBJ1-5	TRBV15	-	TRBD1	TGTGCCACCAGCAGAGAGGACAGGGTCATCAATCAGCCCCAGCATTTT	CATSREDRVINQPQHF
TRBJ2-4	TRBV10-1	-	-	TGCGCCAGCAGTGAGTCAAGGGCCAAAAACATTCAGTACTTC	CASSESRAKNIQYF
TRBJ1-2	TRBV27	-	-	TGTGCCAGCAGTTTGGTCCCCTCAAACTATGGCTACACCTTC	CASSLVPSNYGYTF
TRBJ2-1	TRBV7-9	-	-	TGTGCCAGCAGCTTACCGGGAGCGTACAATGAGCAGTTCTTC	CASSLPGAYNEQFF
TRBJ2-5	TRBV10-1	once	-	TGCGCCAGCATTCCTTCGTCCGGACTTGCCGGGGAGACCCAGTACTTC	CASIPSSGLAGETQYF
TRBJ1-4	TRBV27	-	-	TGTGCCAGCAGTGCGGGACTCCTAGGTTTGGCTGAAAAACTGTTTTTT	CASSAGLLGLAEKLFF
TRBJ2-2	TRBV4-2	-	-	TGTGCCAGCAGCCAAGCTCAGCGGACCGCGAACACCGGGGAGCTGTTTTTT	CASSQAQRTANTGELFF
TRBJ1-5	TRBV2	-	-	TGTGCCAGCAGAGTGACAGAAAGTAATCAGCCCCAGCATTTT	CASRVTESNQPQHF